This TCR beta chain was recorded in a study of T cell responses to AZD1222 COVID-19 vaccine. Study-level background: The analysis combined second doses at about 4 or about 12 weeks.

This clone came up once. Its antigen remains unidentified. The repertoire was sequenced with immunoSEQ multiplex PCR; TCRdb's copy has only in-frame clones and lacks some. Of more than 85,000 clones in the sample, approximately 90% are singletons; the top ten hold 7.8%. The study's findings and limits: Targets within unmutated variant regions were reportedly found for nearly half of spike-specific TCRs. Seropositive status at baseline applied to only 5 or 6 AZD1222 recipients.

Specimen: peripheral blood, collected on day 0 of AZD1222 vaccination. The receptor was derived from an adult in good health.

As DNA, the CDR3 is TGTGCCAGCAGCGGAGGGGTCAGGGACAATCAGCCCCAGCATTTT. Translation: CASSGGVRDNQPQHF. This sequence joins TRBV5-8 and TRBJ1-5, with a possible D match to TRBD1 (5 bases). CDR1 and CDR2 from the germline V gene are SGHTS and YDEGEE. Trimming stripped 4 bases from V and 3 bases from J, with 14 bases between. This CDR3 has 15 amino acids. The full variable domain, rest sourced from reference TRBV5-8 and TRBJ1-5, is EAGVTQSPTHLIKTRGQQATLRCSPISGHTSVYWYQQALGLGLQFLLWYDEGEERNRGNFPPRFSGRQFPNYSSELNVNALELEDSALYLCASSGGVRDNQPQHFGDGTRLSIL.